The source of this T cell receptor beta chain is a study of graft-versus-host responses after intestinal transplantation. Study-level information: Every recipient underwent anti-thymocyte globulin induction, then tacrolimus and steroids for roughly 3 years. General observations from the study: Recipient marrow contained GvH clones, some of which appeared first in ileum or blood. An association linked early post-transplant HvG declines with peak circulating GvH clone levels.

Note on this clone: Its antigen is not known.

The method was immunoSEQ multiplex PCR; TCRdb's version includes in-frame clones alone and lacks a portion of them. This sample has around 130,000 clones, with around 94% found just once. Per the germline V gene, CDR1 is GTSNPN and CDR2 is SVGIG (reference sequence). CDR3 length equals 13 residues. Trimming cost V 4 bases and J 7 bases; bases outside gene matches: 9. The sequences come from unstimulated CD4+ T cells sorted from spleen or lymph node cells, collected before intestinal transplant. This TCR was sampled from a human donor who received an intestinal transplant. This chain links TRBV30 with TRBJ1-2, with 7 bases lining up with TRBD1. The DNA of the CDR3 is TGTGCCTGGAATCCAAGACAGGGACTTGGCTACACCTTC. Its protein product is CAWNPRQGLGYTF.